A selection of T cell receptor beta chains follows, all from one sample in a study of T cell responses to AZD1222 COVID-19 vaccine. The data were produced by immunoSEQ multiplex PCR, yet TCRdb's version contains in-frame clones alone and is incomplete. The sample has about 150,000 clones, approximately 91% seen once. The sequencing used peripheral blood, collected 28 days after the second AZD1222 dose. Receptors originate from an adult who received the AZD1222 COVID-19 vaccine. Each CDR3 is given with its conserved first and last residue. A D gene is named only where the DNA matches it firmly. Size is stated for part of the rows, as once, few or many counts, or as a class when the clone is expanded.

cdr3_aa: CAIRDGEYQPQHF
cdr3_nt: TGTGCCATCCGGGACGGCGAATATCAGCCCCAGCATTTT
cdr3_length: 13
clone_size: NA
d_call: NA
v_call: TRBV10-3
j_call: TRBJ1-5

cdr3_aa: CASSANGLAGGGDTQYF
cdr3_nt: TGTGCCAGCAGCGCGAACGGACTAGCGGGAGGAGGAGATACGCAGTATTTT
cdr3_length: 17
clone_size: once
d_call: TRBD2
v_call: TRBV9
j_call: TRBJ2-3

cdr3_aa: CASSREGTSYNEQFF
cdr3_nt: TGTGCCAGCAGCCGCGAGGGGACCTCCTACAATGAGCAGTTCTTC
cdr3_length: 15
clone_size: once
d_call: NA
v_call: TRBV11-2
j_call: TRBJ2-1

cdr3_aa: CASSLTPPGTGANVLTF
cdr3_nt: TGTGCCAGCAGCTTAACCCCCCCAGGGACCGGGGCCAACGTCCTGACTTTC
cdr3_length: 17
clone_size: NA
d_call: NA
v_call: TRBV7-3
j_call: TRBJ2-6

cdr3_aa: CAISESEQGEGDEAFF
cdr3_nt: TGTGCCATCAGTGAGTCTGAACAGGGAGAGGGCGATGAAGCTTTCTTT
cdr3_length: 16
clone_size: NA
d_call: NA
v_call: TRBV10-3
j_call: TRBJ1-1

cdr3_aa: CASVFSGGAAYNEQFF
cdr3_nt: TGTGCCAGCGTTTTTAGCGGGGGGGCTGCCTACAATGAGCAGTTCTTC
cdr3_length: 16
clone_size: once
d_call: TRBD2
v_call: TRBV11-2
j_call: TRBJ2-1

cdr3_aa: CASSDQRDYGYTF
cdr3_nt: TGCGCCAGCAGTGACCAACGGGACTATGGCTACACCTTC
cdr3_length: 13
clone_size: NA
d_call: NA
v_call: TRBV10-2
j_call: TRBJ1-2

cdr3_aa: CASSYIPGGSDTQYF
cdr3_nt: TGTGCCAGCAGCTATATACCGGGGGGATCAGATACGCAGTATTTT
cdr3_length: 15
clone_size: NA
d_call: TRBD2
v_call: TRBV9
j_call: TRBJ2-3

cdr3_aa: CASSLYRNTEAFF
cdr3_nt: TGTGCCAGCAGCTTGTACAGGAACACTGAAGCTTTCTTT
cdr3_length: 13
clone_size: once
d_call: NA
v_call: TRBV5-6
j_call: TRBJ1-1

cdr3_aa: CASSPPGQGALNTEAFF
cdr3_nt: TGTGCCAGCTCACCACCGGGGCAGGGGGCACTGAACACTGAAGCTTTCTTT
cdr3_length: 17
clone_size: NA
d_call: TRBD1
v_call: TRBV18
j_call: TRBJ1-1

cdr3_aa: CASSITRDSYEQYF
cdr3_nt: TGTGCCAGCAGTATTACCAGGGACAGCTACGAGCAGTACTTC
cdr3_length: 14
clone_size: few
d_call: TRBD1
v_call: TRBV6-5
j_call: TRBJ2-7

cdr3_aa: CASSPGTAAYNEQFF
cdr3_nt: TGTGCCAGCAGCCCTGGGACTGCCGCCTACAATGAGCAGTTCTTC
cdr3_length: 15
clone_size: NA
d_call: NA
v_call: TRBV11-3
j_call: TRBJ2-1

cdr3_aa: CASSMQLGSYEQYF
cdr3_nt: TGTGCCAGCAGTATGCAACTGGGGTCCTACGAGCAGTACTTC
cdr3_length: 14
clone_size: NA
d_call: NA
v_call: TRBV2
j_call: TRBJ2-7

cdr3_aa: CASSPGRPNTGELFF
cdr3_nt: TGTGCCAGCAGTCCCGGAAGGCCGAACACCGGGGAGCTGTTTTTT
cdr3_length: 15
clone_size: NA
d_call: NA
v_call: TRBV6-5
j_call: TRBJ2-2

cdr3_aa: CASSRSRTGSTGELFF
cdr3_nt: TGTGCCAGCAGCCGCTCCAGGACAGGGTCCACCGGGGAGCTGTTTTTT
cdr3_length: 16
clone_size: NA
d_call: TRBD1
v_call: TRBV11-3
j_call: TRBJ2-2

cdr3_aa: CASSPPGTGGNEKLFF
cdr3_nt: TGTGCCAGCAGCCCCCCCGGGACAGGGGGTAATGAAAAACTGTTTTTT
cdr3_length: 16
clone_size: NA
d_call: TRBD1
v_call: TRBV9
j_call: TRBJ1-4

cdr3_aa: CASSEAGRSYEQYF
cdr3_nt: TGTGCCAGCAGTGAAGCCGGACGATCCTACGAGCAGTACTTC
cdr3_length: 14
clone_size: NA
d_call: NA
v_call: TRBV6-1
j_call: TRBJ2-7

cdr3_aa: CASSLEYYGGQLNSPLHF
cdr3_nt: TGTGCCAGCAGCTTAGAATATTACGGAGGACAGCTGAATTCACCCCTCCACTTT
cdr3_length: 18
clone_size: NA
d_call: NA
v_call: TRBV7-8
j_call: TRBJ1-6

cdr3_aa: CASSLAGAYGYTF
cdr3_nt: TGTGCCAGCAGTTTAGCGGGGGCCTATGGCTACACCTTC
cdr3_length: 13
clone_size: once
d_call: NA
v_call: TRBV12-3/TRBV12-4
j_call: TRBJ1-2

cdr3_aa: CAITGQGQESANEKLFF
cdr3_nt: TGTGCCATCACGGGACAGGGCCAAGAGTCTGCTAATGAAAAACTGTTTTTT
cdr3_length: 17
clone_size: NA
d_call: TRBD1
v_call: TRBV10-3
j_call: TRBJ1-4

cdr3_aa: CASSHMTGYETQYF
cdr3_nt: TGTGCCAGCAGCCACATGACAGGGTACGAGACCCAGTACTTC
cdr3_length: 14
clone_size: NA
d_call: TRBD1
v_call: TRBV3-1/TRBV3-2
j_call: TRBJ2-5

cdr3_aa: CASSVTGTSGSYEQYF
cdr3_nt: TGTGCCAGCAGCGTTACCGGGACTAGCGGGAGCTACGAGCAGTACTTC
cdr3_length: 16
clone_size: NA
d_call: TRBD2
v_call: TRBV7-2
j_call: TRBJ2-7

cdr3_aa: CATSDRDRGNTGELFF
cdr3_nt: TGTGCCACCAGTGACAGGGACAGGGGAAATACCGGGGAGCTGTTTTTT
cdr3_length: 16
clone_size: NA
d_call: TRBD1
v_call: TRBV24-1
j_call: TRBJ2-2

cdr3_aa: CASSFRYGSNQPQHF
cdr3_nt: TGTGCCAGCAGCTTCCGGTACGGTAGCAATCAGCCCCAGCATTTT
cdr3_length: 15
clone_size: once
d_call: NA
v_call: TRBV7-2
j_call: TRBJ1-5

cdr3_aa: CASSAVNTGPEAFF
cdr3_nt: TGTGCCAGCAGCGCCGTTAATACAGGTCCTGAAGCTTTCTTT
cdr3_length: 14
clone_size: NA
d_call: NA
v_call: TRBV6-5
j_call: TRBJ1-1

cdr3_aa: CASSLDYGYTF
cdr3_nt: TGTGCCAGCAGCTTAGATTACGGCTACACCTTC
cdr3_length: 11
clone_size: NA
d_call: NA
v_call: TRBV7-9
j_call: TRBJ1-2

cdr3_aa: CASSDPGSPLHF
cdr3_nt: TGTGCCAGCAGTGACCCCGGTTCACCCCTCCACTTT
cdr3_length: 12
clone_size: NA
d_call: NA
v_call: TRBV2
j_call: TRBJ1-6

cdr3_aa: CASSIDGSGGALSSYNEQFF
cdr3_nt: TGTGCCAGTAGTATAGACGGTAGCGGGGGGGCATTAAGCTCCTACAATGAGCAGTTCTTC
cdr3_length: 20
clone_size: NA
d_call: TRBD2
v_call: TRBV19
j_call: TRBJ2-1

cdr3_aa: CASSLGQTEAFF
cdr3_nt: TGTGCCAGCAGCTTGGGTCAGACTGAAGCTTTCTTT
cdr3_length: 12
clone_size: NA
d_call: NA
v_call: TRBV5-5
j_call: TRBJ1-1

cdr3_aa: CASSLYGGEGDQPQHF
cdr3_nt: TGTGCCAGCAGTTTATACGGGGGGGAAGGGGATCAGCCCCAGCATTTT
cdr3_length: 16
clone_size: NA
d_call: NA
v_call: TRBV27
j_call: TRBJ1-5

cdr3_aa: CASSSTTDTQYF
cdr3_nt: TGTGCCAGCTCATCTACAACAGATACGCAGTATTTT
cdr3_length: 12
clone_size: NA
d_call: NA
v_call: TRBV18
j_call: TRBJ2-3

cdr3_aa: CATFGLVGQPQHF
cdr3_nt: TGTGCCACTTTCGGCCTTGTTGGTCAGCCCCAGCATTTT
cdr3_length: 13
clone_size: once
d_call: NA
v_call: TRBV5-8
j_call: TRBJ1-5

cdr3_aa: CASSQSGETRIVNEQFF
cdr3_nt: TGCGCCAGCAGTCAGAGCGGTGAGACTCGTATCGTCAATGAGCAGTTCTTC
cdr3_length: 17
clone_size: NA
d_call: NA
v_call: TRBV5-1
j_call: TRBJ2-1

cdr3_aa: CASSQVRGTTNEQFF
cdr3_nt: TGTGCCAGCAGCCAAGTGCGGGGGACAACCAATGAGCAGTTCTTC
cdr3_length: 15
clone_size: NA
d_call: NA
v_call: TRBV3-1/TRBV3-2
j_call: TRBJ2-1

cdr3_aa: CASSLSRGDGIQYF
cdr3_nt: TGTGCCAGCAGCTTGAGTCGAGGGGATGGGATTCAGTACTTC
cdr3_length: 14
clone_size: NA
d_call: NA
v_call: TRBV11-3
j_call: TRBJ2-4

cdr3_aa: CASRGRREAFF
cdr3_nt: TGTGCCAGCAGGGGGCGCCGAGAAGCTTTCTTT
cdr3_length: 11
clone_size: NA
d_call: NA
v_call: TRBV12-3/TRBV12-4
j_call: TRBJ1-1

cdr3_aa: CASSYSTYNEQFF
cdr3_nt: TGTGCCAGCAGTTACTCAACGTACAATGAGCAGTTCTTC
cdr3_length: 13
clone_size: NA
d_call: NA
v_call: TRBV6-6
j_call: TRBJ2-1

cdr3_aa: CASRIGTEGYNEQFF
cdr3_nt: TGTGCCAGCAGGATAGGGACCGAGGGGTACAATGAGCAGTTCTTC
cdr3_length: 15
clone_size: NA
d_call: NA
v_call: TRBV6-5
j_call: TRBJ2-1

cdr3_aa: CASSLEPSNQPQHF
cdr3_nt: TGTGCCAGCAGCTTAGAGCCCAGCAATCAGCCCCAGCATTTT
cdr3_length: 14
clone_size: NA
d_call: NA
v_call: TRBV7-9
j_call: TRBJ1-5

cdr3_aa: CASSLILSGGVPNSYEQYF
cdr3_nt: TGCGCCAGCAGCTTGATCCTTTCGGGGGGCGTACCGAACTCCTACGAGCAGTACTTC
cdr3_length: 19
clone_size: once
d_call: NA
v_call: TRBV5-1
j_call: TRBJ2-7

cdr3_aa: CASSLALAGEHNEQFF
cdr3_nt: TGTGCCAGCAGCTTAGCACTAGCGGGGGAGCACAATGAGCAGTTCTTC
cdr3_length: 16
clone_size: NA
d_call: TRBD2
v_call: TRBV7-9
j_call: TRBJ2-1

cdr3_aa: CASSFPTSGRARMETQYF
cdr3_nt: TGTGCCAGCAGCTTTCCGACTAGCGGGAGGGCCAGAATGGAGACCCAGTACTTC
cdr3_length: 18
clone_size: NA
d_call: TRBD2
v_call: TRBV5-6
j_call: TRBJ2-5

cdr3_aa: CASSAHRVLNTEAFF
cdr3_nt: TGTGCCAGCTCAGCCCACAGGGTTTTGAACACTGAAGCTTTCTTT
cdr3_length: 15
clone_size: NA
d_call: NA
v_call: TRBV18
j_call: TRBJ1-1

cdr3_aa: CASSPQSGGAYNEQFF
cdr3_nt: TGTGCCAGCAGCCCACAAAGCGGGGGGGCCTACAATGAGCAGTTCTTC
cdr3_length: 16
clone_size: once
d_call: TRBD2
v_call: TRBV9
j_call: TRBJ2-1

cdr3_aa: CASSDTGKLFF
cdr3_nt: TGTGCCAGCAGTGACACGGGGAAACTGTTTTTT
cdr3_length: 11
clone_size: NA
d_call: NA
v_call: TRBV25-1
j_call: TRBJ1-4